This TCR beta chain appears in the sequencing data of a study of CD8 T cells in Susac syndrome. The authors negatively isolated CD8+ and CD4+ T cells and FACS-enriched TEMRA cells. Reverse transcription of roughly 0.5 to 1 ug RNA was carried out with random hexamers. One entry per CDR3 protein results from TCRdb running MiXCR on the immunoSEQ multiplex PCR reads. The sample lists 120,000 or so distinct CDR3 sequences, nearly 96% occurring once. The junction had 9 bases not matched to a gene; V was cut back by 6 bases and J by 8 bases. The CDR3 runs to 14 residues. The chain carries TRBV12-3 or TRBV12-4 and TRBJ2-2; TRBD1 matches at 7 bases. The material sequenced was CD4+ T cells from PBMCs. This TCR was sampled from a human donor with Susac syndrome. In DNA, the CDR3 is TGTGCCAGCAGGTCCCGGGACAGTCATGGGGAGCTGTTTTTT. Protein sequence: CASRSRDSHGELFF.